This TCR beta chain was retrieved from a study of PD-L1 blockade in urothelial cancer. Study details: Dosed intravenously at 1,200 mg every 3 weeks, atezolizumab was initiated by patients around 2014. Median T cell yield from blood was around 140,000. Study results and limitations: Prediction of better survival came from below-median pretreatment blood TCR clonality.

Time point in this sample: pretreatment peripheral blood. The data were produced by immunoSEQ multiplex PCR, yet TCRdb's version contains in-frame clones alone and is incomplete. The profile shows about 81,000 clones, just under 85% of them singletons. On this clone itself: The antigen is not known.

The material sequenced was PBMCs, taken around atezolizumab (anti-PD-L1) treatment. The TCR was taken from a man between 40 and 49 years old with urothelial cancer.

The CDR3: CASSQDWGGRGYEQYF. The CDR3 nucleotides are TGCGCCAGCAGCCAAGATTGGGGCGGGAGAGGATACGAGCAGTACTTC. V is TRBV4-3 and J is TRBJ2-7, with TRBD2 identical over 7 bases. V lost 0 bases to trimming and J lost 4 bases; unmatched junction nucleotides: 9. The CDR3 contains 16 residues. Germline V lookup: CDR1 LGHNA, CDR2 YSLEER.